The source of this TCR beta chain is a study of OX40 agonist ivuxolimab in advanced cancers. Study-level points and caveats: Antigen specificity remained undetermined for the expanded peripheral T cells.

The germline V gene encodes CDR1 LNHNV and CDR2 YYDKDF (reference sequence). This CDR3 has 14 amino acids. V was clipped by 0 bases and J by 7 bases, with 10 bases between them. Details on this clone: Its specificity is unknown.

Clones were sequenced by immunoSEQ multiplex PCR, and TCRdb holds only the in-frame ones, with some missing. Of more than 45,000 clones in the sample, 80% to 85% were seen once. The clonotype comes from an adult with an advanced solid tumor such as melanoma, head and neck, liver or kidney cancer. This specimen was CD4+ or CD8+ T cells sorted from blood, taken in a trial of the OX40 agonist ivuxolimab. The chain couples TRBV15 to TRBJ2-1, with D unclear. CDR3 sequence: CATSRDMVWNEQFF. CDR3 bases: TGTGCCACCAGCAGAGATATGGTCTGGAATGAGCAGTTCTTC.